Shown below are 23 T cell receptor beta chains from a single sample sequenced in a study of CD4 T cells in relation to SARS-CoV-2 and coronaviruses (dated by TCRdb to the early 2020s). For these receptors, no antigen is known. CD4+ T cells from unexposed donors were collected before the COVID-19 pandemic (2011-2018). The EasySep CD4+ T cell isolation kit was used to isolate CD4+ T cells once the cultures had run for roughly 10 days. Library method: the immunoSEQ multiplex PCR assay. In TCRdb, the immuneACCESS table is reduced to in-frame sequences with V and J assigned. These tables do not hold every clone; where another copy was compared, an unresolved V gene accounts for under half, and the others remain unexplained. The sample profile shows tens of thousands of clones; about 70% of them were found once. Of the sample, 19% falls within the top ten clones. Sequencing was performed on CD4+ T cells from PBMCs, cultured in vitro. The source is a human donor in good health.

The V and J genes are TRBV19 and TRBJ1-2; perhaps TRBD1 as D (5 bases). CDR3 length equals 13 residues. V lost 1 base, J lost 3 bases, and 6 bases lay in between. CDR1 is LNHDA, CDR2 SQIVND, per germline (reference sequence). The CDR3 loop reads CASSIVRDYGYTF. The CDR3, as DNA: TGTGCCAGTAGTATAGTCAGGGACTATGGCTACACCTTC.

This clone was seen once. Compared with germline, one end of the junction differs, possibly owing to a read error. The V and J genes are TRBV25-1 and TRBJ1-4; unclear D gene. The germline CDR1 and CDR2 sequences are MGHDK and SYGVNS. This CDR3 spans 14 amino acids. CDR3 nucleotides: TGTGCCAGCAGTGATCCGGTAACTATTGAAAAACTGTTTTTT. As protein: CASSDPVTIEKLFF.

This clone was detected only a few times. The chain links TRBV4-2 to TRBJ2-5, with TRBD2 identical over 7 bases. CDR1 is LGHNA, CDR2 YNFKEQ, per germline. J gave up 2 bases and V 1 base, and 7 bases lay outside the gene matches. CDR3 length equals 16 residues. CDR3 nucleotides: TGTGCCAGCAGCCAAGGGGGGTCAGCGGGGCAAGAGACCCAGTACTTC. It specifies CASSQGGSAGQETQYF.

The chain is built from TRBV2 and TRBJ1-5, with D uncertain. Germline lookup yields CDR1 SNHLY and CDR2 FYNNEI. The V end was cut by 3 bases, the J end by 3 bases, with 9 bases between. The CDR3 totals 14 residues. The DNA for the CDR3 is TGTGCCAGCAGTGACACCCGAAACAATCAGCCCCAGCATTTT. Translated: CASSDTRNNQPQHF.

This clone came up a few times. The J gene is TRBJ2-2, the V gene TRBV2; perhaps TRBD1 as D (5 bases). V was clipped by 6 bases and J by 7 bases, with 18 bases between them. The germline V gene encodes CDR1 SNHLY and CDR2 FYNNEI. CDR3 length equals 15 residues. The CDR3 spells CASRETVLEIGELFF. For the CDR3, the DNA is TGTGCCAGCAGAGAGACAGTACTGGAAATCGGGGAGCTGTTTTTT.

This clone showed up just a few times. The J gene is TRBJ1-2, the V gene TRBV18; the D gene is possibly TRBD1 (5 bases). Trimming took off 1 base at V and 3 bases at J, with 9 bases between the two ends. The germline V gene encodes CDR1 KGHSH and CDR2 LQKENI. CDR3 size: 14 residues. The chain's CDR3 is CASSPRQGDYGYTF. CDR3 bases: TGTGCCAGCTCACCACGGCAGGGAGACTATGGCTACACCTTC.

The genes are TRBV5-1 and TRBJ2-5; 10 bases align to TRBD2. The ends lost 3 bases at V and 1 base at J; junction bases unmatched: 12. Germline V CDR1 and CDR2: SGHRS, YFSETQ. CDR3 length equals 18 residues. The CDR3 nucleotides read TGCGCCAGCAGCTCAGGGGGGACTAGCGACCGCCTCCAAGAGACCCAGTACTTC. As protein: CASSSGGTSDRLQETQYF.

J is TRBJ1-1 and V is TRBV7-2, with D tentatively TRBD1 (6 bases). Germline V gene sequence: CDR1 SGHTA, CDR2 FQGNSA. The CDR3 totals 14 residues. The germline V and J ends were trimmed by 2 bases and 3 bases, with 10 bases remaining between them. The CDR3 is CASSLSGTYTEAFF. CDR3 sequence (DNA): TGTGCCAGCAGCTTATCAGGGACATACACTGAAGCTTTCTTT. Full variable domain (rest looked up from reference TRBV7-2 and TRBJ1-1): GAGVSQSPSNKVTEKGKDVELRCDPISGHTALYWYRQSLGQGLEFLIYFQGNSAPDKSGLPSDRFSAERTGGSVSTLTIQRTQQEDSAVYLCASSLSGTYTEAFFGQGTRLTVV.

The CDR3 reads CASSLRLAGGTYNEQFF. The CDR3 coding sequence is TGCGCCAGCAGCTTACGACTAGCGGGGGGTACCTACAATGAGCAGTTCTTC. This chain connects TRBV5-1 to TRBJ2-1; 13 positions agree with TRBD2. The CDR3 is made up of 17 amino acids. Trimming cost V 2 bases and J 2 bases; bases outside gene matches: 4. The germline V gene has CDR1 SGHRS and CDR2 YFSETQ.

The V call is TRBV19, the J call TRBJ2-4; 7 nucleotides agree with TRBD2. Germline CDR1 is LNHDA and CDR2 is SQIVND (reference sequence). The V and J ends lost 1 base and 0 bases, in that order; junction bases with no gene match: 12. CDR3 size: 19 residues. In DNA, the CDR3 is TGTGCCAGTAGTATAGTCCCAGCGGGGACTCCTCTAGCCAAAAACATTCAGTACTTC. The encoded protein is CASSIVPAGTPLAKNIQYF.

This clone was recorded once. The genes are TRBV11-3 and TRBJ2-4; TRBD2 matches 12 bases. Trimming at V came to 5 bases and at J to 11 bases, leaving 13 bases not matched to a gene. Looked up from germline, CDR1 is SGHNT and CDR2 is YENEEA. The CDR3 consists of 16 residues. The CDR3 DNA sequence: TGTGCCAGCAGCCCGGGGGGGTCTAGCGGGAGGGCCGTTCAGTACTTC. Translating it yields CASSPGGSSGRAVQYF.

The genes are TRBV12-3 or TRBV12-4 and TRBJ2-3, with D perhaps TRBD1 (6 bases). CDR3 length equals 13 residues. Trimming removed 6 bases from V and 1 base from J, with 8 bases in between. The CDR3 DNA follows: TGTGCCAGCAGGAACAGGGGCACAGATACGCAGTATTTT. This sequence encodes CASRNRGTDTQYF.

The V gene is TRBV7-3, the J gene TRBJ2-3, with a tentative D call TRBD2 (5 bases). The V gene lost 1 base and the J gene lost 0 bases, with 11 bases spanning the gap. The CDR3 consists of 16 residues. CDR1 and CDR2 from the germline V gene are SGHTA and FQGTGA. Here the CDR3 reads CASSLNGGYSTDTQYF. CDR3 DNA sequence: TGTGCCAGCAGCTTAAACGGCGGGTACAGCACAGATACGCAGTATTTT.

This clone was seen a few times. The chain recombines TRBV19 with TRBJ2-1; the D gene is possibly TRBD2 (5 bases). V lost 5 bases to trimming and J lost 3 bases, with 14 bases between them. This CDR3 comprises 15 residues. Looked up from germline, CDR1 is LNHDA and CDR2 is SQIVND (reference sequence). CDR3 region: CASSFSAGVYNEQFF. The CDR3 DNA is TGTGCCAGTAGTTTCTCTGCCGGGGTCTACAATGAGCAGTTCTTC.

This sequence joins TRBV7-9 and TRBJ1-4; D is perhaps TRBD1 (5 bases). The germline V gene encodes CDR1 SEHNR and CDR2 FQNEAQ (reference sequence). Trimming took 5 bases from V and 8 from J, leaving 21 bases between them. The CDR3 is 16 amino acids. CDR3 protein: CASSAGHSGAGEKLFF. The CDR3 DNA reads as TGTGCCAGCAGCGCCGGACATAGCGGGGCGGGAGAAAAACTGTTTTTT.

This chain links TRBV24-1 with TRBJ1-2, with TRBD1 matching 11 bases. The CDR3 has 13 amino acids. Germline V lookup: CDR1 KGHDR, CDR2 SFDVKD. Trimming cost V 7 bases and J 6 bases; bases outside gene matches: 3. CDR3 protein: CATSSGQGDGYTF. CDR3 DNA sequence: TGTGCCACCAGCTCGGGACAGGGGGATGGCTACACCTTC.

The chain recombines TRBV18 with TRBJ2-6; D is unresolved. The ends were cut back, 2 bases at V and 2 bases at J, with 7 bases in the middle. The CDR3 spans 15 residues. Germline CDR1 reads KGHSH; CDR2 reads LQKENI. The CDR3 bases are TGTGCCAGCTCACCATTAGGTACTGGGGCCAACGTCCTGACTTTC. Protein: CASSPLGTGANVLTF.

The chain recombines TRBV10-3 with TRBJ2-1; D is unclear. The V end was cut by 7 bases, the J end by 7 bases, with 20 bases between. CDR3 length: 15 residues. CDR1 ENHRY and CDR2 SYGVKD come from the germline V gene. In DNA form, the CDR3 reads TGTGCCATCATGAACGACCCGCCTCTGGGGAATGAGCAGTTCTTC. Translation: CAIMNDPPLGNEQFF.

The chain joins TRBV2 to TRBJ1-2, with 8 bases fitting TRBD1. Looked up from germline, CDR1 is SNHLY and CDR2 is FYNNEI. This CDR3 spans 13 amino acids. V lost 4 bases, J lost 8 bases, and 6 bases stayed unmatched. CDR3 sequence: CASSGTGSGGYTF. DNA of the CDR3: TGTGCCAGCAGTGGGACAGGGTCCGGCGGCTACACCTTC.

This clone has a handful of counts. The chain joins TRBV10-3 to TRBJ1-1, with D uncertain. Deletions cut 4 bases from V and 6 bases from J, with 9 bases between. This CDR3 comprises 12 residues. CDR1 and CDR2 from the germline V gene are ENHRY and SYGVKD. In DNA, the CDR3 is TGTGCCATCAGTGGGTCGTCTCCTGAAGCTTTCTTT. Protein product: CAISGSSPEAFF.

This clone was detected a few times. The chain couples TRBV18 to TRBJ1-1; 8 bases are shared with TRBD1. V lost 0 bases, J lost 2 bases, and 5 bases stayed unmatched. CDR3 size: 16 residues. CDR1 and CDR2 (germline): KGHSH, LQKENI. CDR3 bases: TGTGCCAGCTCACCACCGCGCAGGGGGCATAACACTGAAGCTTTCTTT. Protein: CASSPPRRGHNTEAFF.

The chain is built from TRBV5-6 and TRBJ1-1; D unresolved. Between the trimmed V and J ends, which lost 2 bases and 4 bases, there was a span of 9 bases. Germline CDR1 reads SGHDT; CDR2 reads YYEEEE. The CDR3 spans 13 residues. The CDR3 is CASSFWRITEAFF. The CDR3 DNA follows: TGTGCCAGCAGCTTTTGGCGGATCACTGAAGCTTTCTTT.

The sample holds one count of this clone. The V call is TRBV6-5, the J call TRBJ2-7; perhaps TRBD2 as D (5 bases). Trimming stripped 5 bases from V and 4 bases from J, with 18 bases between. The CDR3 has 15 amino acids. Germline CDR1 is MNHEY and CDR2 is SVGAGI. The CDR3 coding sequence is TGTGCCAGCAGTCGACCGGGGTTCGGCCTTTACGAGCAGTACTTC. Translation: CASSRPGFGLYEQYF.